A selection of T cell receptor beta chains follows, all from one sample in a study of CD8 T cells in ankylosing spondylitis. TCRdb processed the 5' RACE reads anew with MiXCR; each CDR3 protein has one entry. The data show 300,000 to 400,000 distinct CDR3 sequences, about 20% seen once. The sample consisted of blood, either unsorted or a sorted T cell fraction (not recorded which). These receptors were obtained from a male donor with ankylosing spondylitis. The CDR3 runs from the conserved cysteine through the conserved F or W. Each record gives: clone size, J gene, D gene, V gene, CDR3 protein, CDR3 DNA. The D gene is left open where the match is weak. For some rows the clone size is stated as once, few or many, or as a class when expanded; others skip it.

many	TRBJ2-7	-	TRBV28	CASSLWRDSYEQYF	TGTGCCAGCAGTTTATGGCGGGATTCCTACGAGCAGTACTTC
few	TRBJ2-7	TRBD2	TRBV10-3	CAISATSGTYEQYF	TGTGCCATCAGCGCGACTAGCGGCACCTACGAGCAGTACTTC
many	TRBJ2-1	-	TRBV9	CASSVRFEHNEQFF	TGTGCCAGCAGCGTCCGGTTTGAACATAATGAGCAGTTCTTC
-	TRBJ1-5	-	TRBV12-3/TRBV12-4	CASSLRQVPNQPQHF	TGTGCCAGCAGTTTACGACAGGTTCCCAATCAGCCCCAGCATTTT
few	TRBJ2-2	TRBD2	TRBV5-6	CASSSLAAANTGELFF	TGTGCCAGCAGCTCACTAGCGGCCGCGAACACCGGGGAGCTGTTTTTT
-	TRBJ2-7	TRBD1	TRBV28	CASSRLDRDEHEQYF	TGTGCCAGCAGTCGTCTCGACAGGGATGAACACGAGCAGTACTTC
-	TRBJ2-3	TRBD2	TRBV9	CASSADGTSAYYDTQYF	TGTGCCAGCAGCGCAGACGGGACTAGCGCTTATTACGATACGCAGTATTTT
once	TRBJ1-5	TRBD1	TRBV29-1	CGVGVGQGNNQPQHF	TGCGGCGTTGGGGTTGGACAGGGAAACAATCAGCCCCAGCATTTT
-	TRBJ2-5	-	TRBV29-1	CSVGREGETQYF	TGCAGCGTCGGCAGGGAAGGGGAGACCCAGTACTTC
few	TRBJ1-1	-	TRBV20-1	CSVKGQRDTEAFF	TGCAGTGTAAAAGGACAGAGGGACACTGAAGCTTTCTTT
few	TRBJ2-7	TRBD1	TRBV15	CATSGTGGYEQYF	TGTGCCACCTCCGGGACAGGGGGCTACGAGCAGTACTTC
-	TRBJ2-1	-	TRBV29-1	CSVEPGGTGAYNEQFF	TGCAGCGTTGAACCGGGGGGGACAGGAGCCTACAATGAGCAGTTCTTC
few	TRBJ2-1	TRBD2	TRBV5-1	CASSLGLAGVFEQFF	TGCGCCAGCAGCTTGGGACTAGCGGGAGTTTTTGAGCAGTTCTTC
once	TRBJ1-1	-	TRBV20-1	CSASQGRWNTEAFF	TGCAGTGCTAGCCAGGGACGGTGGAACACTGAAGCTTTCTTT
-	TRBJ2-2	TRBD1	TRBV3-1	CASSQAAQGANTGELFF	TGTGCCAGCAGCCAAGCAGCACAGGGGGCGAACACCGGGGAGCTGTTTTTT
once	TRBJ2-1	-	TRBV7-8	CASSHSPKRGNNEQFF	TGTGCCAGCAGCCACTCGCCCAAAAGGGGCAACAATGAGCAGTTCTTC
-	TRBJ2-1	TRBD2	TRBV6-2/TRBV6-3	CASTFSGRAINEQFF	TGTGCCAGCACCTTTAGCGGGAGGGCCATCAATGAGCAGTTCTTC
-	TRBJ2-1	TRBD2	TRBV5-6	CASSLVKGSGRFYNEQFF	TGTGCCAGCAGCTTGGTGAAGGGCAGCGGGAGGTTCTACAATGAGCAGTTCTTC
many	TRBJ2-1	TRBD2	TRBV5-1	CASSAGLAGINQFF	TGCGCCAGCAGCGCGGGACTAGCGGGCATCAACCAGTTCTTC
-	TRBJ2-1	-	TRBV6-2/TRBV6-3	CASRGPGFDEQFF	TGTGCCAGCAGGGGACCGGGGTTCGATGAGCAGTTCTTC
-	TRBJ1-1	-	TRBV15	CATSTYTEAFF	TGTGCCACCAGCACCTACACTGAAGCTTTCTTT
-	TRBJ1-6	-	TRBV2	CASSLRQAAWGVTLHF	TGTGCCAGCAGTTTGAGACAGGCAGCATGGGGGGTAACCCTCCACTTT
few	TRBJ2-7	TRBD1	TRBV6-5	CASSYSQDRLYEQYF	TGTGCCAGCAGTTATTCCCAGGACAGGCTCTACGAGCAGTACTTC
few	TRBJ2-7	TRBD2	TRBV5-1	CASSLDGGRTYEQYF	TGCGCCAGCAGCTTGGATGGCGGGAGGACCTACGAGCAGTACTTC
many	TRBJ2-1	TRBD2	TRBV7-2	CASSLAGGPYNEQFF	TGTGCCAGCAGTTTAGCGGGAGGGCCCTACAATGAGCAGTTCTTC
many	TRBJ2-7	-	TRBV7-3	CASSLRGRGKPYEQYF	TGTGCCAGCAGCTTAAGGGGGAGAGGGAAACCCTACGAGCAGTACTTC
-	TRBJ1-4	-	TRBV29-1	CSVVISAQAEKLFF	TGCAGCGTTGTGATCAGCGCTCAAGCTGAAAAACTGTTTTTT
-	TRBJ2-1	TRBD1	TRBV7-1	CASSSSALPGQGGSSSYNEQFF	TGTGCCAGCAGCTCTTCAGCTTTACCGGGACAGGGGGGCTCCAGCTCCTACAATGAGCAGTTCTTC
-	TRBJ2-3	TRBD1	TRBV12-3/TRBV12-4	CASSLGATGGGTDTQYF	TGTGCCAGCAGTTTAGGTGCGACAGGGGGAGGCACAGATACGCAGTATTTT
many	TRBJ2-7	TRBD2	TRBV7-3	CASSLRGGASYEQYF	TGTGCCAGCAGCTTAAGGGGGGGAGCATCCTACGAGCAGTACTTC
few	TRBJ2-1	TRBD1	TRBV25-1	CASSKAGTGYNEQFF	TGTGCCAGCAGTAAAGCCGGGACAGGCTACAATGAGCAGTTCTTC
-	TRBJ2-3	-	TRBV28	CASTAFADTQYF	TGTGCCAGCACCGCTTTTGCAGATACGCAGTATTTT
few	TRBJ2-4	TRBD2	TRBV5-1	CASSSWTSGQAKNIQYF	TGCGCCAGCAGCTCGTGGACTAGCGGCCAAGCCAAAAACATTCAGTACTTC
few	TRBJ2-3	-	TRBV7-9	CASSFQGTDTQYF	TGTGCCAGCAGCTTTCAGGGAACAGATACGCAGTATTTT
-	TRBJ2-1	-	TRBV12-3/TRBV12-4	CASSPDNSLSTGKQFF	TGTGCCAGCAGCCCAGACAACTCGCTCAGCACAGGGAAGCAGTTCTTC
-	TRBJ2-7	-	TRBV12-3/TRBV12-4	CASSQDQGSQYF	TGTGCCAGCAGTCAGGATCAGGGGTCGCAGTACTTC
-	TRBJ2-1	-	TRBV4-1	CASSPRQKGEGSYNEQFF	TGCGCCAGCAGCCCACGGCAAAAAGGGGAAGGGTCCTACAATGAGCAGTTCTTC
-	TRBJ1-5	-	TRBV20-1	CSAAPGDLAYSNQPQHF	TGCAGTGCCGCCCCCGGGGACTTGGCTTATAGCAATCAGCCCCAGCATTTT
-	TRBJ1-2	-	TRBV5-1	CASSEPPDYGYTF	TGCGCCAGCAGCGAACCCCCGGACTATGGCTACACCTTC
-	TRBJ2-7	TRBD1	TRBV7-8	CASSATGESYEQYF	TGTGCCAGCAGCGCGACAGGGGAATCCTACGAGCAGTACTTC
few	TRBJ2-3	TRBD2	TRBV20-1	CSARGALAGVFTDTQYF	TGCAGTGCTAGAGGCGCCCTAGCGGGAGTCTTCACAGATACGCAGTATTTT
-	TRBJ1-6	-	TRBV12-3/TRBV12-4	CASSGRAESPLHF	TGTGCCAGCAGCGGTAGGGCGGAATCACCCCTCCACTTT
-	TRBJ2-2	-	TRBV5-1	CASSPAWGADTGELFF	TGCGCCAGCAGCCCTGCCTGGGGGGCGGACACCGGGGAGCTGTTTTTT
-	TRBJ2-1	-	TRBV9	CASSVAGLTNEQFF	TGTGCCAGCAGCGTAGCTGGCCTTACCAATGAGCAGTTCTTC
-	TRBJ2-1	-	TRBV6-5	CASSWGGAGSEQFF	TGTGCCAGCAGTTGGGGGGGCGCAGGAAGTGAGCAGTTCTTC
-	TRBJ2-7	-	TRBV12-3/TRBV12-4	CASSGSRPQATEQYF	TGTGCCAGCAGCGGGAGTCGACCTCAAGCCACCGAGCAGTACTTC
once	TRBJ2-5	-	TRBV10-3	CAISDDTQETQYF	TGTGCCATCAGTGACGACACCCAGGAGACCCAGTACTTC
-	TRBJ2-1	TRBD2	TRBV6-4	CASSITGTSGDEQFF	TGTGCCAGCAGTATAACCGGGACTAGCGGTGATGAGCAGTTCTTC
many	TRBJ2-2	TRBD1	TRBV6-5	CASSYYDRARTGELFF	TGTGCCAGCAGTTACTACGACAGGGCGCGTACCGGGGAGCTGTTTTTT
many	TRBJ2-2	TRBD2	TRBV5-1	CASSLVLAGANTGELFF	TGCGCCAGCAGCTTGGTACTAGCGGGCGCGAACACCGGGGAGCTGTTTTTT
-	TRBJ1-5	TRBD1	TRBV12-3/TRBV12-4	CASTRGDRNQPQHF	TGTGCCAGCACACGGGGGGACAGAAATCAGCCCCAGCATTTT
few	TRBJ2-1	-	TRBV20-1	CSARGPDGEQFF	TGCAGTGCTAGAGGACCAGATGGGGAGCAGTTCTTC
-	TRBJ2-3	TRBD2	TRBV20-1	CSAKLAGTDTQYF	TGCAGTGCCAAACTAGCGGGCACAGATACGCAGTATTTT
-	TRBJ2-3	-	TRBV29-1	CSAAIWGTDTQYF	TGCAGCGCCGCGATTTGGGGGACAGATACGCAGTATTTT